This T cell receptor beta chain was sequenced for a study of blood T cell repertoires in COVID-19. Repertoires were generated with immunoSEQ multiplex PCR, while TCRdb's copy carries only in-frame clones and drops some. The sample contains 150,000 or so clones, approximately 82% of which appear only once. The CDR3 length is 12 residues. V dropped 4 bases and J dropped 2 bases, with 3 bases sitting between them. Germline CDR1 reads SGHDN; CDR2 reads FVKESK. Participants were placed into cohorts based on the clinical history they reported. The chain combines TRBV14 with TRBJ1-3; D call uncertain. The source material was PBMCs or T cells enriched from blood (not recorded which). The clonotype comes from a woman aged 45-65 years who had recovered from COVID-19. This CDR3 reads CASSPPGNTIYF. CDR3 coding DNA: TGTGCCAGCAGCCCTCCTGGAAACACCATATATTTT.